Sequencing of this TCR beta chain was carried out in a study of CD8 T cells in cerebrospinal fluid in Alzheimer's disease (dated by TCRdb to 2018 to 2020). For context, the study as a whole: The study assessed CSF T cell clonal expansion with two single-cell approaches: plate-based nested PCR sequencing and droplet-based sequencing. This study tested whether clonally expanded T cells could be found in cerebrospinal fluid from healthy elderly individuals and from patients with neurodegenerative disease. In the droplet-based CSF analysis comparing patients with controls, there were 10 or so healthy controls (around 11,000 cells) and 10 or so patients with MCI or Alzheimer's disease (just over 10,000 cells). CSF gene-expression analysis, which included Parkinson's disease patients, covered fewer than 30 samples in total.

This clonotype is medium-sized (0.01 to 0.1%) by its frequency; no count is available. Its antigen is still unknown. All participants were free of acute infectious disease and in good physical condition. Live CSF cells for droplet-based sequencing were sorted with a live/dead marker. To pellet immune cells, CSF obtained by lumbar puncture was centrifuged at 300g. Each CSF sample was checked for red blood cells, and any sample showing blood contamination was excluded. CSF cells were cryopreserved in freezing medium, frozen overnight at -80 degrees C, and subsequently stored in liquid nitrogen. Before analysis, CSF samples had been stored for less than seven months. Points the paper makes about the study in general: A higher percentage of TCRs was made up by the largest CSF clone in patients with MCI or Alzheimer's disease than in controls. The overall clonality comparison included only samples with detectable clones (roughly 11 healthy, 5 MCI, 5 AD, 6 PD). It was cautioned by the authors that a causal link between EBV and Alzheimer's disease is not established by the detection of EBV-specific TCRs in CSF. In pooled data, a highly expanded clone (at least 3% of TCRs) occurred in 1 of 10 healthy subjects versus most of the 6 Alzheimer's patients. The EBV-specific clones were neither the most highly expanded clones nor enriched among patients.

From cysteine to phenylalanine, the CDR3 is 12 amino acids long. There is no recorded DNA. According to the germline V gene, CDR1 reads SGHAT and CDR2 reads FQNNGV. Library method: 10x single-cell sequencing. 10X Genomics single-cell V(D)J and 5' gene-expression libraries were used to profile CSF cells. An Illumina NextSeq550 was used to sequence the CSF single-cell TCR libraries. In the original analysis: After V(D)J reads were mapped to the vdj-GRCh38 alts ensemble 2.0.0 reference, the Cell Ranger vdj pipeline was used to analyse the reads. Clonotypes were defined as cell barcodes sharing the same set of productive CDR3 nucleotide sequences. To link clonality with transcriptional profiles, clonotype information was added to the Seurat v3.0 gene-expression metadata. Any CSF cell with more than 1,800 genes, more than 7,500 UMIs or more than 10% mitochondrial reads was removed. To identify TCRs with known antigen specificity, CDR3-beta sequences were compared against VDJdb. The network analysis of clone sharing was performed with the R package qgraph and was limited to TCRs that had complete alpha and beta chains. TCRdb reprocessed the public reads and reports one entry per CDR3 protein sequence, without DNA. None of the V and J calls come from the authors' own analysis; TCRdb made them. The record for this sample contains 600 to 750 distinct CDR3 sequences. Of the sample, about 20% is held by the ten largest clones.

Sequenced material: cerebrospinal fluid. This TCR came from a human donor in good health. The V gene is TRBV11-2 and the J gene is TRBJ2-1. The CDR3 reads CASSLAGHEQFF.